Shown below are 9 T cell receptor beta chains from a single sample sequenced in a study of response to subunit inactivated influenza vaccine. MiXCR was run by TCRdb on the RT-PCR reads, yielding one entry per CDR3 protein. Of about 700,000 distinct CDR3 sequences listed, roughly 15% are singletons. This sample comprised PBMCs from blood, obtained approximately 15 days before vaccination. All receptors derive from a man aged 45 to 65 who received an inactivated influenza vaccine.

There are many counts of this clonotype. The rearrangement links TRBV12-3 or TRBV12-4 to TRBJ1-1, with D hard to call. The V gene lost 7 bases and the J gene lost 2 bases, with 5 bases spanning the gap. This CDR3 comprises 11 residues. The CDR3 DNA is TGTGCCAGCACCGTCAACACTGAAGCTTTCTTT. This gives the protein CASTVNTEAFF.

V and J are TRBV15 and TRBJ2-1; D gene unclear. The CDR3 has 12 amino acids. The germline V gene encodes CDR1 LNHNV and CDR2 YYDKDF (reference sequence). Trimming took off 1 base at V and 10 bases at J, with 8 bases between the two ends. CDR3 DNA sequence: TGTGCCACCAGCAGAGCTCGAGGCGAGCAGTTCTTC. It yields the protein CATSRARGEQFF.

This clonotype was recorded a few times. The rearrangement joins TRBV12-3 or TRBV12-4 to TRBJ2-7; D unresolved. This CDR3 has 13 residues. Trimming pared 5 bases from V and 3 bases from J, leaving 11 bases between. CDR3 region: CASSPGRFYEQYF. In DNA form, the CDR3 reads TGTGCCAGCAGTCCTGGACGGTTCTACGAGCAGTACTTC.

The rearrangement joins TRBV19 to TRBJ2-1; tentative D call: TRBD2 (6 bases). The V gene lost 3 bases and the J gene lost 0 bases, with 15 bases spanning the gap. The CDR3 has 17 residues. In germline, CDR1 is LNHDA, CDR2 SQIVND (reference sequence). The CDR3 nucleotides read TGTGCCAGTAGTATCCCCCGGAGGGCGGGCTCCTACAATGAGCAGTTCTTC. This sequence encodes CASSIPRRAGSYNEQFF.

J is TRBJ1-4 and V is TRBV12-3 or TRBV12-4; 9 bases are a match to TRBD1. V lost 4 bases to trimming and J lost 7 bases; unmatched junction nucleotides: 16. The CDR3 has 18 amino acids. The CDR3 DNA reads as TGTGCCAGCAGTTCCGGACAGGGGCTCCTTCAGGGGGTTGAAAAACTGTTTTTT. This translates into CASSSGQGLLQGVEKLFF.

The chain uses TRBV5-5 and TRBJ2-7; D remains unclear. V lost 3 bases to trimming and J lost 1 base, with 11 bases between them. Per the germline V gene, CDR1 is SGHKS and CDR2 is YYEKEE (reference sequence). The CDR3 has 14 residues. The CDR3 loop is CASSSLSMSYEQYF. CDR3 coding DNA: TGTGCCAGCAGCTCACTTTCGATGTCCTACGAGCAGTACTTC.

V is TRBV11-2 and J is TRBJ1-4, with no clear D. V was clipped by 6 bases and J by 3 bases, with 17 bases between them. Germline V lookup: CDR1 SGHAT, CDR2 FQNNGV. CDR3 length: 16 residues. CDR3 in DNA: TGTGCCAGCAGTTGGGAGGTGGGCAGAGCTAATGAAAAACTGTTTTTT. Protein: CASSWEVGRANEKLFF.

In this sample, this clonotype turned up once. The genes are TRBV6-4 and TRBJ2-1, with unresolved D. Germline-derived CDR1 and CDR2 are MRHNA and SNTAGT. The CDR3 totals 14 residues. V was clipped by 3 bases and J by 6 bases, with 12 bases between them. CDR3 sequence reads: CASSEVWPPNEQFF. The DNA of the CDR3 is TGTGCCAGCAGTGAGGTCTGGCCACCCAATGAGCAGTTCTTC.

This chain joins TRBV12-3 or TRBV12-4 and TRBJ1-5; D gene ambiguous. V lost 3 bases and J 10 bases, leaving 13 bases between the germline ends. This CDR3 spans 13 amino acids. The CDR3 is CASSFAEIEPQHF. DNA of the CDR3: TGTGCCAGCAGTTTTGCGGAAATTGAACCCCAGCATTTT.